This T cell receptor (beta chain) appears in the sequencing data of a study of PD-1 blockade in classical Hodgkin lymphoma. After autologous stem cell transplantation all patients relapsed, and prior brentuximab vedotin exposure differed between cohorts. Using magnetic negative selection, the CD4+ T cells were separated out of thawed PBMCs. The repertoire was sequenced with immunoSEQ multiplex PCR; TCRdb's copy has only in-frame clones and lacks some. The data show 30,000 to 40,000 clones, roughly 90% seen once. This clone was counted only a few times. Its antigen is not identified. V lost 8 bases and J 2 bases, leaving 12 bases between the germline ends. CDR1 and CDR2 (germline): MDHEN, SYDVKM. The CDR3 is made up of 13 amino acids. Study results and limitations: With CD4+ cells, TCR diversity rose significantly by C4D1, but not with CD8+ cells.

Sequences were derived from CD4+ T cells from blood, sampled at baseline. This sequence joins TRBV28 and TRBJ1-2; D gene ambiguous. The sequence derives from a human donor with classical Hodgkin lymphoma. The CDR3 DNA reads TGTGCCAGCGCGACGGGCCGAAACTATGGCTACACCTTC. It specifies CASATGRNYGYTF.